These 11 T cell receptor beta chains were all obtained from the same sample, sequenced in a study of graft-versus-host responses after intestinal transplantation. These receptors are not linked to any known antigen. Data came from immunoSEQ multiplex PCR; TCRdb stores just in-frame clones and leaves some out. Here the sample spans about 120,000 clones, about nine tenths being singletons. The sequences come from unstimulated CD4+ T cells sorted from spleen or lymph node cells, collected before intestinal transplant. These receptors all come from a human donor who received an intestinal transplant.

The chain links TRBV9 to TRBJ2-3; tentatively, D is TRBD2 (6 bases). The germline gives CDR1 SGDLS, CDR2 YYNGEE. V gave up 4 bases and J gave up 1 base, with 10 bases separating them. The CDR3 is 14 amino acids. The CDR3 coding sequence is TGTGCCAGCAGCCCTTGGGGGGGCACAGATACGCAGTATTTT. Protein sequence: CASSPWGGTDTQYF. Using reference TRBV9 and TRBJ2-3 for the parts outside the CDR3, the full variable domain is DSGVTQTPKHLITATGQRVTLRCSPRSGDLSVYWYQQSLDQGLQFLIQYYNGEERAKGNILERFSAQQFPDLHSELNLSSLELGDSALYFCASSPWGGTDTQYFGPGTRLTVL.

The V call is TRBV2, the J call TRBJ2-1; D is unclear. Germline CDR1 reads SNHLY; CDR2 reads FYNNEI. CDR3 length: 16 amino acids. With 1 base removed from V and 0 bases from J, the gap between germline ends came to 10 bases. The CDR3 DNA follows: TGTGCCAGCAGTGAAGTGGGCCCAAGCTCCTACAATGAGCAGTTCTTC. Its translation is CASSEVGPSSYNEQFF.

The gene calls are TRBV18 and TRBJ2-1; possibly TRBD1 for D (7 bases). CDR1 is KGHSH and CDR2 is LQKENI in the germline V gene. The CDR3 extends over 13 amino acids. V dropped 8 bases and J dropped 3 bases, with 11 bases sitting between them. In DNA, the CDR3 is TGTGCCAGCCTTCAGGGGGGCTACAATGAGCAGTTCTTC. This gives the protein CASLQGGYNEQFF.

In this sample, this clone turned up once. The chain uses TRBV5-5 and TRBJ2-1; 7 bases agree with TRBD2. V lost 1 base and J lost 0; bases outside the gene matches: 4. Germline-derived CDR1 and CDR2 are SGHKS and YYEKEE (reference sequence). The CDR3 extends over 16 amino acids. CDR3 bases: TGTGCCAGCAGCTTGCTCGGGGGGAGCTCCTACAATGAGCAGTTCTTC. Translating it yields CASSLLGGSSYNEQFF.

This CDR3 reads CASSYTGQGHYGYTF. The DNA of the CDR3 is TGTGCCAGCAGTTATACGGGACAGGGCCACTATGGCTACACCTTC. The rearrangement joins TRBV6-5 to TRBJ1-2, with 9 nucleotides matching TRBD1. The CDR3 is 15 residues long. Germline V gene sequence: CDR1 MNHEY, CDR2 SVGAGI. With 3 bases clipped from V and 3 bases from J, the junction kept 5 bases outside the gene matches.

This chain connects TRBV5-1 to TRBJ2-1; TRBD1 matches at 7 bases. The CDR3 has 15 residues. V trimming: 0 bases; J trimming: 2 bases; junction bases outside the gene matches: 2. Germline CDR1 is SGHRS and CDR2 is YFSETQ. CDR3 residues: CASSLDRGPYNEQFF. The CDR3, as DNA: TGCGCCAGCAGCTTGGACAGGGGACCCTACAATGAGCAGTTCTTC.

This chain links TRBV27 with TRBJ2-7, with D perhaps matching TRBD1 (5 bases). This CDR3 contains 14 residues. Trimming left V 9 bases short and J 2 bases short, with 17 bases between. Germline-derived CDR1 and CDR2 are MNHEY and SMNVEV (reference sequence). Here the CDR3 DNA reads TGTGCCAGTCGTAAGTTTGGACAAACCTACGAGCAGTACTTC. The encoded protein is CASRKFGQTYEQYF.

V gene TRBV5-4 combines with J gene TRBJ2-1, with 9 bases that match TRBD2. In germline, CDR1 is SGHNT, CDR2 YYREEE (reference sequence). The junction had 15 bases not matched to a gene; V was cut back by 4 bases and J by 4 bases. The CDR3 length is 18 residues. CDR3 loop: CASSRRRGAGGSYNEQFF. The CDR3 bases are TGTGCCAGCAGCCGCCGTCGGGGAGCGGGGGGCTCATACAATGAGCAGTTCTTC.

The chain couples TRBV19 to TRBJ2-7, with 8 nucleotides matching TRBD1. The CDR3 contains 13 residues. Germline loops: CDR1 LNHDA, CDR2 SQIVND (reference sequence). V trimming: 4 bases; J trimming: 3 bases; junction bases outside the gene matches: 2. The CDR3 nucleotides are TGTGCCAGTAGTAAGGGACAGGTCTACGAGCAGTACTTC. Translation gives CASSKGQVYEQYF.

The rearrangement links TRBV28 to TRBJ2-5; D not certain. The CDR3 has 15 amino acids. Germline V gives CDR1 MDHEN, CDR2 SYDVKM. Between the trimmed V and J ends, which lost 2 bases and 2 bases, there was a span of 12 bases. The chain's CDR3 is CASSLASPRQETQYF. CDR3 bases: TGTGCCAGCAGTTTAGCGTCCCCACGTCAAGAGACCCAGTACTTC.

J is TRBJ2-5 and V is TRBV4-1; tentative D call: TRBD2 (5 bases). The CDR3 extends over 13 amino acids. Germline V gene data show CDR1 as MGHRA and CDR2 as YSYEKL. The V gene lost 0 bases and the J gene lost 4 bases, with 6 bases spanning the gap. The CDR3 DNA follows: TGCGCCAGCAGCCAAGATGAGGGAGAGACCCAGTACTTC. This encodes CASSQDEGETQYF.